This T cell receptor (beta chain) comes out of a study of cytomegalovirus exposure and HLA in healthy donors. Study summary: The roughly 130 validation repertoires used the same platform as the 666 first-cohort repertoires, a later analysis reported. Study-level points and caveats: With high specificity and sensitivity, the classifier reportedly diagnosed cytomegalovirus status. First-cohort TCR clusters were later found to tend to co-occur in the 90 to 150 validation repertoires. Generally TCR sequences proved uncommon, though certain public TCRs appeared in numerous donors.

Only in-frame clones appear in the TCRdb table, and some are missing; sequencing was by immunoSEQ multiplex PCR. Here the sample spans 130,000 or so clones, 89% being singletons. Details on this clone: Its matching antigen is unknown.

This TCR derives from a man under 40 in good health and CMV-seronegative. Material for sequencing was PBMCs.

CDR3 in amino acids: CASSILSAAEKNTGELFF. The CDR3 DNA reads as TGTGCCAGTAGTATTTTGTCCGCAGCGGAAAAAAACACCGGGGAGCTGTTTTTT. V usage is TRBV19 and J usage is TRBJ2-2, with D possibly TRBD2 on 5 matching bases. The length of the CDR3 is 18 residues. Trimming shortened V by 3 bases and J by 2 bases, and 19 bases separated the two germline ends. Germline V gives CDR1 LNHDA, CDR2 SQIVND (reference sequence).